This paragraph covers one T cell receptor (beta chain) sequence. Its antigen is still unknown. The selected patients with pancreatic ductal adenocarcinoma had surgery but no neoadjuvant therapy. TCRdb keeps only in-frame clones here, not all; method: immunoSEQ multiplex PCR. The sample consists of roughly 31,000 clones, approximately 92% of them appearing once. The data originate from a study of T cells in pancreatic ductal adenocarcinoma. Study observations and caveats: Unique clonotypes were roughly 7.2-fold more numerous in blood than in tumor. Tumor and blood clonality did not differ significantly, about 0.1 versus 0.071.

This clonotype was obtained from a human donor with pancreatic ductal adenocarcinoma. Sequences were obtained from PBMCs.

In nucleotides, the CDR3 is TGCGCCAGCAGCTTGTTACCCGGGACCTACAATGAGCAGTTCTTC. Translation gives CASSLLPGTYNEQFF. V is TRBV5-1 and J is TRBJ2-1; D perhaps matches TRBD2 (5 bases). CDR1 is SGHRS and CDR2 is YFSETQ in the germline V gene. The CDR3 contains 15 residues. The V end lost 1 base, the J end lost 2 bases, and 10 bases lay between the germline ends.